This TCR beta chain was retrieved from a study of blood T cells in healthy people across ages. Study findings and constraints: It was the long-lived donors that had more naive CD4+ cells and higher diversity than aged donors.

Germline V gene data show CDR1 as SGHNT and CDR2 as YYREEE (reference sequence). This CDR3 spans 15 amino acids. V gave up 3 bases and J gave up 6 bases, with 13 bases separating them. On this clonotype itself: Its target is unknown.

The use of a sample-barcoded 5' primer and a J-beta primer mix characterized a second PCR of about 7 to 12 cycles. TCRdb re-derived calls from the 5' RACE reads in MiXCR, one entry per CDR3 protein. The table records more than 550,000 distinct CDR3 sequences, about a fifth of them present only once. The chain has TRBV5-4 and TRBJ1-6; possible D gene TRBD1, 6 bases. Sequencing was carried out using blood. This TCR derives from a man in his 70s in good health. The CDR3 nucleotides are TGTGCCAGCAGCTCTCAGGGGACCCGTAATTCACCCCTCCACTTT. As protein: CASSSQGTRNSPLHF.